The T cell receptor beta chain under discussion was sequenced for a study of cytomegalovirus exposure and HLA in healthy donors. The overall study: In an earlier analysis, 95 million to 140 million unique TCR beta sequences were found from 150 million to 200 million T cells.

Study findings and constraints: Reportedly, a later analysis found an Asian-associated ancestry cluster had fewer N-insertions than the roughly 700-donor mean. Solely CMV serostatus was available to characterize immune exposure. Later analysis demonstrated an association between a missense DCLRE1C variant and TCR beta V- and J-gene trimming.

Germline lookup yields CDR1 GTSNPN and CDR2 SVGIG (reference sequence). This CDR3 spans 11 amino acids. In regard to this clone: The antigen is unknown.

Both 60 Vbeta primers and 13 Jbeta primers went into the PCR. The assay was immunoSEQ multiplex PCR, and TCRdb's table has in-frame clones only and misses some. The repertoire holds about 96,000 clones, roughly 74% seen once, with approximately 14% in the top ten. The chain uses TRBV30 and TRBJ2-1; the match to TRBD2 covers 8 bases. Specimen: PBMCs. The TCR was taken from a woman in her 70s in good health and CMV-seropositive. CDR3 bases: TGTAGCGGGAGCCGTAACAATGAGCAGTTCTTC. It is translated as CSGSRNNEQFF. Combining the CDR3 with reference TRBV30 and TRBJ2-1 gives the whole variable domain SQTIHQWPATLVQPVGSPLSLECTVEGTSNPNLYWYRQAAGRGLQLLFYSVGIGQISSEVPQNLSASRPQDRQFILSSKKLLLSDSGFYLCSGSRNNEQFFGPGTRLTVL.